This T cell receptor beta chain was retrieved from a study of OX40 agonist ivuxolimab in advanced cancers. Turning to the study itself: Antecedent anti-PD-1, anti-PD-L1 or anti-CTLA-4 therapy was permissible, with about 39% having received some. Overall study results and limits: Researchers report that CD8+ T cells had, on average, more expanded clones than CD4+. In the 0.1 to 3.0 mg/kg range, CD4+ and CD8+ blood T cells had expanded clonally by week 6. Undetermined was the antigen specificity of the expanded peripheral T cells.

The assay was immunoSEQ multiplex PCR, and TCRdb's table has in-frame clones only and misses some. The table shows fewer than 85,000 clones, with 85% occurring only once. Germline V gene sequence: CDR1 MNHNY, CDR2 SVGAGI (reference sequence). V shed 4 bases and J 3 bases; nucleotides not matched to a gene: 10. The CDR3 loop spans 16 amino acids. With respect to this clone: The target antigen is unknown.

The source was CD4+ or CD8+ T cells sorted from blood, collected in a trial of the OX40 agonist ivuxolimab. The sequence came from an adult with an advanced solid tumor such as melanoma, head and neck, liver or kidney cancer. V usage is TRBV6-6 and J usage is TRBJ2-7, with TRBD2 identical over 9 bases. The CDR3 protein is CASSSLSGSSGYEQYF. The CDR3 bases are TGTGCCAGCAGTTCTCTTAGCGGGAGCTCGGGCTACGAGCAGTACTTC.